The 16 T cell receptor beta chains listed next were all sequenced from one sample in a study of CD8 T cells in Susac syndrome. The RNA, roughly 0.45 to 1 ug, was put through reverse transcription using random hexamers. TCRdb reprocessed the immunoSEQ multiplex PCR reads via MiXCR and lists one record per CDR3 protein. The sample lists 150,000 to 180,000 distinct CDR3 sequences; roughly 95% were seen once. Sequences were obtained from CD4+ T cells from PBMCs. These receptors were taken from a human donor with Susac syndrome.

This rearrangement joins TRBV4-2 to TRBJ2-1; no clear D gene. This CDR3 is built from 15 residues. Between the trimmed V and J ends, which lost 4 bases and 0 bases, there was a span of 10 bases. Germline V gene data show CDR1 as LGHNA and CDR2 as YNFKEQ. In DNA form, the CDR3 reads TGTGCCAGCAGCCCCTTTGCAGGCTCCTACAATGAGCAGTTCTTC. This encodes CASSPFAGSYNEQFF.

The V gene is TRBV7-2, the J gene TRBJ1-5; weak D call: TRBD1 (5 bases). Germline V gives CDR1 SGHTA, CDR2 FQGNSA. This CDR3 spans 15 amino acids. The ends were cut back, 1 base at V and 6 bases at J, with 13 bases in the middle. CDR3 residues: CASSLGGEVTQPQHF. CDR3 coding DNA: TGTGCCAGCAGCTTAGGAGGGGAGGTGACTCAGCCCCAGCATTTT. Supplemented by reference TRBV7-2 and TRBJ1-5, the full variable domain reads GAGVSQSPSNKVTEKGKDVELRCDPISGHTALYWYRQSLGQGLEFLIYFQGNSAPDKSGLPSDRFSAERTGGSVSTLTIQRTQQEDSAVYLCASSLGGEVTQPQHFGDGTRLSIL.

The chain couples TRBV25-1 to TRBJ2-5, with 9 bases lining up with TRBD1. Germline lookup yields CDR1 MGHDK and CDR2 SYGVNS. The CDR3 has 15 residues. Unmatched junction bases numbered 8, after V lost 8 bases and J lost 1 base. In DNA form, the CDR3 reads TGTGCCAGCGGGGGGACAGGGAATTTCCAAGAGACCCAGTACTTC. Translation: CASGGTGNFQETQYF. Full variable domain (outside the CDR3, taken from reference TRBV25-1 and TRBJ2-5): EADIYQTPRYLVIGTGKKITLECSQTMGHDKMYWYQQDPGMELHLIHYSYGVNSTEKGDLSSESTVSRIRTEHFPLTLESARPSHTSQYLCASGGTGNFQETQYFGPGTRLLVL.

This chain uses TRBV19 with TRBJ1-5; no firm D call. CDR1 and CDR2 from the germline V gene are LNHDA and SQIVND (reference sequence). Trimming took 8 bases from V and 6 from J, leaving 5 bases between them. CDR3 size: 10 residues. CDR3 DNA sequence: TGTGCCAGTGGGGTTCAGCCCCAGCATTTT. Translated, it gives CASGVQPQHF.

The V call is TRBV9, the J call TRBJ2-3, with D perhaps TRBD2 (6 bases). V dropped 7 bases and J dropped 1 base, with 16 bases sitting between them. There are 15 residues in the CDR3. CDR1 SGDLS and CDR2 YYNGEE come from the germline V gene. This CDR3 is CASGLGRSGTDTQYF. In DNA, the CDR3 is TGTGCCAGCGGACTTGGGAGGTCGGGCACAGATACGCAGTATTTT.

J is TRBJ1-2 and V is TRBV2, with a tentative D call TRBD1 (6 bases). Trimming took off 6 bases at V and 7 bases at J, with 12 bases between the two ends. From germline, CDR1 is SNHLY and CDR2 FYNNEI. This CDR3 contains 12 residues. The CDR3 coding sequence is TGTGCCAGCAGACAGGGTATCGGTGGCTACACCTTC. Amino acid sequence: CASRQGIGGYTF.

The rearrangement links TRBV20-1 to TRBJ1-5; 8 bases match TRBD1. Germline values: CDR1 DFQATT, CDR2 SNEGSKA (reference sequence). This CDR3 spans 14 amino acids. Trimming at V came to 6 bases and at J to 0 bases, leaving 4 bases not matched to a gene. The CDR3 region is CSARQGYSNQPQHF. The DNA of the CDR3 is TGCAGTGCCCGACAGGGGTATAGCAATCAGCCCCAGCATTTT.

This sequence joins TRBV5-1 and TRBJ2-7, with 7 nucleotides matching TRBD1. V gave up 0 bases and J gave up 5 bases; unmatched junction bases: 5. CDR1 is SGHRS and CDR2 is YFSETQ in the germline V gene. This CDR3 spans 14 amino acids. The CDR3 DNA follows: TGCGCCAGCAGCTTGGGACAGGGCGGTGACGAGCAGTACTTC. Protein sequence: CASSLGQGGDEQYF. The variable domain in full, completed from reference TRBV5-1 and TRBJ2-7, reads KAGVTQTPRYLIKTRGQQVTLSCSPISGHRSVSWYQQTPGQGLQFLFEYFSETQRNKGNFPGRFSGRQFSNSRSEMNVSTLELGDSALYLCASSLGQGGDEQYFGPGTRLTVT.

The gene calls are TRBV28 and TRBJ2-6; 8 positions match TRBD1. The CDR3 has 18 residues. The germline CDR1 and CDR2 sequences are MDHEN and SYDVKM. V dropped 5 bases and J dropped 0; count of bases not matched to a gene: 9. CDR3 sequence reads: CASSPWTGMNSGANVLTF. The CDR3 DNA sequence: TGTGCCAGCAGTCCCTGGACAGGGATGAACTCTGGGGCCAACGTCCTGACTTTC.

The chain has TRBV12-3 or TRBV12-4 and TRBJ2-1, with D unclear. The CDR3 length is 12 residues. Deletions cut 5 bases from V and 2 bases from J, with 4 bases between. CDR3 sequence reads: CASSDPYNEQFF. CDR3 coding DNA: TGTGCCAGCAGTGATCCCTACAATGAGCAGTTCTTC.

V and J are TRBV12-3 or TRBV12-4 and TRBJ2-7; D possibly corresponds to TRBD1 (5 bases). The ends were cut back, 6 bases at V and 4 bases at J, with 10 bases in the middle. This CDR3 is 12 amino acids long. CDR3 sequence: CASSNRGYEQYF. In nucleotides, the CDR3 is TGTGCCAGCAGCAATAGGGGTTACGAGCAGTACTTC.

CDR3 bases: TGTGCCAGCAGCCGTGACGTCCAGGGGGCCTACGAGCAGTACTTC. Its translation: CASSRDVQGAYEQYF. This sequence joins TRBV7-9 and TRBJ2-7; 7 bases match TRBD1. From germline, CDR1 is SEHNR and CDR2 FQNEAQ (reference sequence). This CDR3 has 15 residues. V was clipped by 5 bases and J by 2 bases; unmatched bases: 9.

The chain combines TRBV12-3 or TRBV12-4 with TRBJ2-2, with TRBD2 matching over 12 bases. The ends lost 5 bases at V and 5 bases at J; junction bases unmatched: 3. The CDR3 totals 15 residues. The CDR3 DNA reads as TGTGCCAGCAGTACTGGACTAGCGGGGACCGGGGAGCTGTTTTTT. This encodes CASSTGLAGTGELFF.

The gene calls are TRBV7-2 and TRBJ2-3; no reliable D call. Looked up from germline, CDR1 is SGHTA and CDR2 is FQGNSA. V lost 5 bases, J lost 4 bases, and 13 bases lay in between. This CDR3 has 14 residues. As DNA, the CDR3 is TGTGCCAGCAGCCTCGGACGGGTCCCAGATACGCAGTATTTT. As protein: CASSLGRVPDTQYF.

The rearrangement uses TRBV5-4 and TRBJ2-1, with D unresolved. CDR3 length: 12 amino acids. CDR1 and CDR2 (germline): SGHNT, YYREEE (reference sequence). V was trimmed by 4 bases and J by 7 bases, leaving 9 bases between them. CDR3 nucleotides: TGTGCCAGCAGCCCTAACATTAATGAGCAGTTCTTC. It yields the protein CASSPNINEQFF. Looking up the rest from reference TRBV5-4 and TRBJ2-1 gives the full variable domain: ETGVTQSPTHLIKTRGQQVTLRCSSQSGHNTVSWYQQALGQGPQFIFQYYREEENGRGNFPPRFSGLQFPNYSSELNVNALELDDSALYLCASSPNINEQFFGPGTRLTVL.

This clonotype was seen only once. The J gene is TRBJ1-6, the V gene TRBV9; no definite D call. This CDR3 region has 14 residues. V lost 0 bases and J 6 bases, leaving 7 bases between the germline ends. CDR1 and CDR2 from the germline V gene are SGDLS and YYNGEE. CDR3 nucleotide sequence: TGTGCCAGCAGCGTAGGGGGAGTTAATTCACCCCTCCACTTT. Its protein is CASSVGGVNSPLHF.